This T cell receptor (beta chain) was sequenced in a study of T cell responses to AZD1222 COVID-19 vaccine. The assay was immunoSEQ multiplex PCR, and TCRdb's table has in-frame clones only and misses some. The data contain tens of thousands of clones, roughly 91% of them singletons. Overall study results and limits: White British donors predominated, females outnumbered males, and clonal diversity was possibly underestimated.

This clone is a singleton in its sample. The target antigen is unknown. The material was peripheral blood, obtained on day 0 of MenACWY control vaccination. This sequence was found in an adult in good health.

The CDR3 sequence is CASSLVVQKGSYEQYF. CDR3 DNA sequence: TGTGCCAGCAGCTTAGTGGTTCAGAAAGGCTCCTACGAGCAGTACTTC. The rearrangement links TRBV11-3 to TRBJ2-7; no definite D call. V lost 1 base and J 0 bases, leaving 13 bases between the germline ends. Germline lookup yields CDR1 SGHNT and CDR2 YENEEA. The CDR3 runs 16 residues.